This T cell receptor (beta chain) was captured in a study of T cell responses to AZD1222 COVID-19 vaccine. The overall study: Pooled together were second doses at about 4 or about 12 weeks. Study-wide points: Following two doses of AZD1222, Spike-specific TCR breadth and depth rose. Donors were largely white British and mainly female; clonal diversity was possibly underestimated. Of the AZD1222 recipients, only 5 to 7 were seropositive at baseline.

Comments on this clone: Its antigen is undetermined.

The ends were cut back, 3 bases at V and 4 bases at J, with 7 bases in the middle. In germline, CDR1 is SNHLY, CDR2 FYNNEI. CDR3 size: 13 residues. TCRdb keeps only in-frame clones here, not all; method: immunoSEQ multiplex PCR. The sample consists of about 99,000 clones, approximately 88% of them appearing once. The sample was peripheral blood, taken on day 0 of AZD1222 vaccination. V is TRBV2 and J is TRBJ2-1; tentative D call: TRBD2 (6 bases). The clonotype originates from an adult in good health. The CDR3 DNA reads as TGTGCCAGCAGTGACCGGGGGTACAATGAGCAGTTCTTC. It specifies CASSDRGYNEQFF.